This note documents a single TCR beta chain sequence. Antigen unknown. This CDR3 is built from 14 residues. From germline, CDR1 is SGHRS and CDR2 YFSETQ. V was pared by 7 bases and J by 5 bases, with 15 bases between. Libraries of TCR beta came from quantitative 5'-RACE with molecular barcodes. TCRdb fed the 5' RACE reads into MiXCR, producing one record per CDR3 protein. The repertoire holds about 170,000 distinct CDR3 sequences, with 15% to 20% as singletons. This entry belongs to a study of CD8 T cells in ankylosing spondylitis. Study-wide findings and caveats: Disease-linked clones bore a CD8+ phenotype and were relatively rare in peripheral blood. In ankylosing spondylitis patients, matched synovial fluid reportedly showed significant enrichment of disease-linked clones.

The chain carries TRBV5-1 and TRBJ2-2, with D unclear. This TCR was sampled from a male donor with ankylosing spondylitis or in good health (not recorded which). The sample consisted of blood, either unsorted or a sorted T cell fraction (not recorded which). CDR3 region: CASQPRLGTGELFF. The DNA of the CDR3 is TGCGCCAGCCAACCGCGGCTGGGGACCGGGGAGCTGTTTTTT.